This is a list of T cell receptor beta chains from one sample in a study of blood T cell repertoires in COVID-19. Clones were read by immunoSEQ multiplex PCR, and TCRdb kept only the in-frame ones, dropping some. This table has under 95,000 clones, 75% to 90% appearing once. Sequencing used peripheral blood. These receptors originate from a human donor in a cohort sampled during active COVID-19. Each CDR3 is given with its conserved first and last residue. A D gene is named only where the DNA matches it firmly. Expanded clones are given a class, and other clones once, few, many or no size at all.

cdr3_nt: TGTGCCAGCAGCCGTTTCACAGCCCGGGAAGGGGGCGAGCAGTACTTC
cdr3_aa: CASSRFTAREGGEQYF
j_call: TRBJ2-7
d_call: NA
v_call: TRBV3-1/TRBV3-2
clone_size: once

cdr3_nt: TGTGCCAGCAGTTCAACGGACAGGGGGCCCTACGAGCAGTACTTC
cdr3_aa: CASSSTDRGPYEQYF
j_call: TRBJ2-7
d_call: TRBD1
v_call: TRBV6-6
clone_size: NA

cdr3_nt: TGCAGCGTAGTACAGGGAACGGACACAGATACGCAGTATTTT
cdr3_aa: CSVVQGTDTDTQYF
j_call: TRBJ2-3
d_call: NA
v_call: TRBV29-1
clone_size: NA

cdr3_nt: TGTGCCCGGGACAGGGATGGGAACACTGAAGCTTTCTTT
cdr3_aa: CARDRDGNTEAFF
j_call: TRBJ1-1
d_call: TRBD1
v_call: TRBV30
clone_size: NA

cdr3_nt: TGTGCCAGCAGCTTAGGAATGGGCCTCCAAAACACCATATATTTT
cdr3_aa: CASSLGMGLQNTIYF
j_call: TRBJ1-3
d_call: NA
v_call: TRBV7-2
clone_size: NA

cdr3_nt: TGCGCCAGCAGTGAGTACCCCGGGACAGGGGGCTTCGATGAGCAGTTCTTC
cdr3_aa: CASSEYPGTGGFDEQFF
j_call: TRBJ2-1
d_call: TRBD1
v_call: TRBV10-1
clone_size: NA

cdr3_nt: TGTGCCAGCAGCCTCTCTGACAGGGAGCAGTACTTC
cdr3_aa: CASSLSDREQYF
j_call: TRBJ2-7
d_call: NA
v_call: TRBV6-5
clone_size: NA

cdr3_nt: TGTGCCAGCAGTTCTCGTCGCGGGGACAGGGACCTGGGCTACACCTTC
cdr3_aa: CASSSRRGDRDLGYTF
j_call: TRBJ1-2
d_call: TRBD1
v_call: TRBV5-4
clone_size: NA

cdr3_nt: TGTGCCAGCTCACTAAGGGACAGGAGTCGGGCGTCCTCCGAGACCCAGTACTTC
cdr3_aa: CASSLRDRSRASSETQYF
j_call: TRBJ2-5
d_call: TRBD1
v_call: TRBV18
clone_size: NA

cdr3_nt: TGTGCCAGCAGCCCATCACAGGGGACAGGGTTGGATCAGCCCCAGCATTTT
cdr3_aa: CASSPSQGTGLDQPQHF
j_call: TRBJ1-5
d_call: TRBD1
v_call: TRBV4-2
clone_size: NA

cdr3_nt: TGTGCCATCAGAAAGACCACCGGGACACTGGGTGCGACCGGGGAGCTGTTTTTT
cdr3_aa: CAIRKTTGTLGATGELFF
j_call: TRBJ2-2
d_call: NA
v_call: TRBV10-3
clone_size: NA

cdr3_nt: TGTGCCAGCAGCTTAGACACCAACACTGAAGCTTTCTTT
cdr3_aa: CASSLDTNTEAFF
j_call: TRBJ1-1
d_call: NA
v_call: TRBV11-1
clone_size: NA

cdr3_nt: TGTGCCAGCTCTTATTCCGCACAGATGGTGTATGGCTACACCTTC
cdr3_aa: CASSYSAQMVYGYTF
j_call: TRBJ1-2
d_call: NA
v_call: TRBV18
clone_size: NA

cdr3_nt: TGTGCCAGCTCATTCTACCGGGACAGGGATCCCTACGAGCAGTACTTC
cdr3_aa: CASSFYRDRDPYEQYF
j_call: TRBJ2-7
d_call: TRBD1
v_call: TRBV18
clone_size: NA

cdr3_nt: TGCGCCAGCAGCTTGGAGGGGACTAGTAAACAAGAGACCCAGTACTTC
cdr3_aa: CASSLEGTSKQETQYF
j_call: TRBJ2-5
d_call: TRBD2
v_call: TRBV5-1
clone_size: NA

cdr3_nt: TGCGCCAGCAGTGAGCGGGACAGGGGGTTCACAGATACGCAGTATTTT
cdr3_aa: CASSERDRGFTDTQYF
j_call: TRBJ2-3
d_call: TRBD1
v_call: TRBV10-1
clone_size: NA

cdr3_nt: TGTGCCAGTAGTAGGAGGGACAGCTCCTACGAGCAGTACTTC
cdr3_aa: CASSRRDSSYEQYF
j_call: TRBJ2-7
d_call: NA
v_call: TRBV19
clone_size: few

cdr3_nt: TGTGCCAGCTCACCATCTCCAGGGCAGGGCTATGGCTACACCTTC
cdr3_aa: CASSPSPGQGYGYTF
j_call: TRBJ1-2
d_call: NA
v_call: TRBV18
clone_size: NA

cdr3_nt: TGTGCCAGCAGGGCCCAAGCGTTGACCTCCTACAATGAGCAGTTCTTC
cdr3_aa: CASRAQALTSYNEQFF
j_call: TRBJ2-1
d_call: NA
v_call: TRBV7-8
clone_size: NA

cdr3_nt: TGCGCCAGCAGCTTGTCTGGCAGGTTTTCGTTGGGAGAGACCCAGTACTTC
cdr3_aa: CASSLSGRFSLGETQYF
j_call: TRBJ2-5
d_call: NA
v_call: TRBV5-1
clone_size: NA

cdr3_nt: TGTGCCAGCAGCTTAAGTAGATACAATGAGCAGTTCTTC
cdr3_aa: CASSLSRYNEQFF
j_call: TRBJ2-1
d_call: NA
v_call: TRBV7-2
clone_size: NA

cdr3_nt: TGTGCCAGCAGCTTTCAGGGGGCTTACAATGAGCAGTTCTTC
cdr3_aa: CASSFQGAYNEQFF
j_call: TRBJ2-1
d_call: TRBD1
v_call: TRBV5-6
clone_size: few

cdr3_nt: TGTGCCAGCAGTGACAGGGAAGGAACAGATACGCAGTATTTT
cdr3_aa: CASSDREGTDTQYF
j_call: TRBJ2-3
d_call: NA
v_call: TRBV2
clone_size: NA

cdr3_nt: TGTGCCAGCAGCCTCGTCGTGGGAGGGACGAGGACCGGGGAGCTGTTTTTT
cdr3_aa: CASSLVVGGTRTGELFF
j_call: TRBJ2-2
d_call: TRBD2
v_call: TRBV7-3
clone_size: NA

cdr3_nt: TGTGCCATCAGTGATGGGAGTTTTAACGCCCAGCATTTT
cdr3_aa: CAISDGSFNAQHF
j_call: TRBJ1-5
d_call: NA
v_call: TRBV10-3
clone_size: NA

cdr3_nt: TGCGCCAGCAGCTCCCAGGGGACAGGGAACTACGAGCAGTACTTC
cdr3_aa: CASSSQGTGNYEQYF
j_call: TRBJ2-7
d_call: TRBD1
v_call: TRBV5-1
clone_size: NA

cdr3_nt: TGTGCCACCAGTGATCCAGGGGGACAGGGAAAATCACCGTTTGAAAAACTGTTTTTT
cdr3_aa: CATSDPGGQGKSPFEKLFF
j_call: TRBJ1-4
d_call: TRBD1
v_call: TRBV24-1
clone_size: once

cdr3_nt: TGTGCCAGCAGCCTAGGGAAGGACAGGGGGCTTTATGGCTACACCTTC
cdr3_aa: CASSLGKDRGLYGYTF
j_call: TRBJ1-2
d_call: TRBD1
v_call: TRBV13
clone_size: few

cdr3_nt: TGTGCCAGCAGTTCCGAGACAGGGAATGAGCAGTTCTTC
cdr3_aa: CASSSETGNEQFF
j_call: TRBJ2-1
d_call: TRBD1
v_call: TRBV28
clone_size: NA

cdr3_nt: TGTGCCAGCAGCCAAGGATTTGCGGTTGCCTCCTACAATGAGCAGTTCTTC
cdr3_aa: CASSQGFAVASYNEQFF
j_call: TRBJ2-1
d_call: NA
v_call: TRBV3-1/TRBV3-2
clone_size: NA

cdr3_nt: TGCGCCAGCAGCTACGGGACAGGTACTCAAGGTCACGAGCAGTACTTC
cdr3_aa: CASSYGTGTQGHEQYF
j_call: TRBJ2-7
d_call: TRBD1
v_call: TRBV5-1
clone_size: NA

cdr3_nt: TGTGCCAGCAGCAACACAGATCCCGGGACAGCTAATCCGAGCTCCTATAATTCACCCCTCCACTTT
cdr3_aa: CASSNTDPGTANPSSYNSPLHF
j_call: TRBJ1-6
d_call: NA
v_call: TRBV21-1
clone_size: NA

cdr3_nt: TGTGCCAGTAGGATTCCCTTTAGCTTCCAGAGCTCCTACAATGAGCAGTTCTTC
cdr3_aa: CASRIPFSFQSSYNEQFF
j_call: TRBJ2-1
d_call: NA
v_call: TRBV21-1
clone_size: NA

cdr3_nt: TGTGCCAGCAGCTTGCAGGGCCCGGAGACCCAGTACTTC
cdr3_aa: CASSLQGPETQYF
j_call: TRBJ2-5
d_call: NA
v_call: TRBV5-6
clone_size: NA

cdr3_nt: TGTGCCAGCAGTTACGTTCCGACTCTAGCGGGAAGGATCTACGAGCAGTACTTC
cdr3_aa: CASSYVPTLAGRIYEQYF
j_call: TRBJ2-7
d_call: TRBD2
v_call: TRBV27
clone_size: NA

cdr3_nt: TGTGCCAGCAGCCCGTACCGACAGGGCCTTTTAGAGCAGTACTTC
cdr3_aa: CASSPYRQGLLEQYF
j_call: TRBJ2-7
d_call: TRBD1
v_call: TRBV5-6
clone_size: NA

cdr3_nt: TGCGCCATCCGGGAGGGCCGTTGCACCGGGGAGCTGTTTTTT
cdr3_aa: CAIREGRCTGELFF
j_call: TRBJ2-2
d_call: TRBD2
v_call: TRBV10-1
clone_size: NA